Listed below are T cell receptor beta chains from one sample, sequenced in a study of T cells in Graves' hyperthyroidism and ophthalmopathy. TCRdb called the multiplex PCR reads again in MiXCR, with one record for every CDR3 protein. The sample has a few hundred thousand distinct CDR3 sequences; roughly 15% are singletons. The sample consisted of blood. These receptors all stem from a woman under 30 with Graves' ophthalmopathy. Both conserved end residues are part of each CDR3. The D gene is left open where the match is weak. Size is omitted from some rows. Given values are once, few, many or a class for expanded clones.

D: NA; size: NA; J: TRBJ1-2; V: TRBV12-3/TRBV12-4; DNA: TGTGCCAGCAGTTTTGGAGGGACCCACTATGGCTACACCTTC; CDR3: CASSFGGTHYGYTF
D: NA; size: NA; J: TRBJ2-3; V: TRBV3-1; DNA: TGTGCCAGCAGCCATGCGTTAATCACAGATACGCAGTATTTT; CDR3: CASSHALITDTQYF
D: TRBD2; size: few; J: TRBJ2-1; V: TRBV6-1; DNA: TGTGCCAGCAGTGCGATGCGGGGGGCGAGTGGTGAGCAGTTCTTC; CDR3: CASSAMRGASGEQFF
D: NA; size: few; J: TRBJ1-5; V: TRBV30; DNA: TGTGCCTGGGGGCGGGCCGAAGTTTCCGGGACCCAGCATTTT; CDR3: CAWGRAEVSGTQHF
D: TRBD2; size: NA; J: TRBJ2-6; V: TRBV28; DNA: TGTGCCAGCAGTAGATGGGGGGGTGGGGCCAACGTCCTGACTTTC; CDR3: CASSRWGGGANVLTF
D: NA; size: NA; J: TRBJ2-2; V: TRBV7-9; DNA: TGTGCCAGCAGCCCTAGGGTAGGGGAAAACACCGGGGAGCTGTTTTTT; CDR3: CASSPRVGENTGELFF
D: TRBD2; size: NA; J: TRBJ2-3; V: TRBV5-1; DNA: TGCGCCAGCAGCTTAGCCCTAGGGACTAGCGGGAGATCAGATACGCAGTATTTT; CDR3: CASSLALGTSGRSDTQYF
D: TRBD2; size: few; J: TRBJ2-2; V: TRBV4-3; DNA: TGCGCCAGCAGCCATACAGCGGGAGAGGACACCGGGGAGCTGTTTTTT; CDR3: CASSHTAGEDTGELFF
D: TRBD2; size: many; J: TRBJ2-7; V: TRBV2; DNA: TGTGCCAGCAGTGAAGCGGACTGGGAGGGGTACGAGCAGTACTTC; CDR3: CASSEADWEGYEQYF
D: TRBD2; size: NA; J: TRBJ2-1; V: TRBV20-1; DNA: TGCAGTGCTATCCGACTAGCGGGGGGGTACAATGAGCAGTTCTTC; CDR3: CSAIRLAGGYNEQFF
D: NA; size: many; J: TRBJ1-5; V: TRBV4-2; DNA: TGTGCCAGCAGCCAAACAGGGAATCAGCCCCAGCATTTT; CDR3: CASSQTGNQPQHF
D: NA; size: many; J: TRBJ1-1; V: TRBV20-1; DNA: TGCAGTGCTATGAGGGCGGCGAACACTGAAGCTTTCTTT; CDR3: CSAMRAANTEAFF
D: NA; size: many; J: TRBJ1-5; V: TRBV5-6; DNA: TGTGCCAGCAGCTGGAGCCGGGTCATCAATCAGCCCCAGCATTTT; CDR3: CASSWSRVINQPQHF
D: TRBD1; size: many; J: TRBJ2-5; V: TRBV6-1; DNA: TGTGCCAGCAGTTACAACGACAGGGCCCAAGAGACCCAGTACTTC; CDR3: CASSYNDRAQETQYF
D: NA; size: few; J: TRBJ2-2; V: TRBV30; DNA: TGTGCCGAAGGTGACACCGGGGAGCTGTTTTTT; CDR3: CAEGDTGELFF
D: NA; size: few; J: TRBJ2-3; V: TRBV7-3; DNA: TGTGCCGGCAGCCTCGCTAGCGGCACAGATACGCAGTATTTT; CDR3: CAGSLASGTDTQYF
D: NA; size: NA; J: TRBJ1-2; V: TRBV20-1; DNA: TGCAGTGCTAGCGATCTCTATGGCTACACCTTC; CDR3: CSASDLYGYTF
D: TRBD2; size: NA; J: TRBJ2-1; V: TRBV7-2; DNA: TGTGCCAGCTCACCACCGGGACTAGCGTCACGCAATGAGCAGTTCTTC; CDR3: CASSPPGLASRNEQFF
D: TRBD1; size: NA; J: TRBJ1-2; V: TRBV27; DNA: TGTGCCAGCAGTTATCGGACAGGGTTCGGCTACACCTTC; CDR3: CASSYRTGFGYTF
D: TRBD1; size: many; J: TRBJ1-1; V: TRBV4-2; DNA: TGTGCCAGCAGTCACGAACAGGGGGCGCGGACTGAAGCTTTCTTT; CDR3: CASSHEQGARTEAFF
D: NA; size: few; J: TRBJ2-2; V: TRBV9; DNA: TGTGCCAGCAGCCCCCGACAGCCTGCCGGGGAGCTGTTTTTT; CDR3: CASSPRQPAGELFF
D: NA; size: many; J: TRBJ1-1; V: TRBV11-2; DNA: TGTGCCAGCAGCTTAGATGGCGGACAGGAAGCTTTCTTT; CDR3: CASSLDGGQEAFF
D: NA; size: many; J: TRBJ2-3; V: TRBV18; DNA: TGTGCCAGCTCACCGCAAGCGGCTAGCACAGATACGCAGTATTTT; CDR3: CASSPQAASTDTQYF
D: TRBD1; size: many; J: TRBJ1-6; V: TRBV2; DNA: TGTGCCAGCAGTGAGGGCCGACAGGGCAGGTCCTATAATTCACCCCTCCACTTT; CDR3: CASSEGRQGRSYNSPLHF
D: NA; size: many; J: TRBJ1-2; V: TRBV7-2; DNA: TGTGCCAGCAGCTTAGGAGGGCCACCGACTAACTATGGCTACACCTTC; CDR3: CASSLGGPPTNYGYTF
D: NA; size: NA; J: TRBJ2-7; V: TRBV19; DNA: TGTGCCAGTAGTATTGACATATCGGGCTACGAGCAGTACTTC; CDR3: CASSIDISGYEQYF
D: TRBD1; size: many; J: TRBJ2-2; V: TRBV11-2; DNA: TGTGCCAGCAGCTTTTATCCCGGGACAGGGGGGGTCACCGGGGAGCTGTTTTTT; CDR3: CASSFYPGTGGVTGELFF
D: TRBD1; size: few; J: TRBJ1-1; V: TRBV20-1; DNA: TGCAGTGTGCCAGGGGGGACCACTGAAGCTTTCTTT; CDR3: CSVPGGTTEAFF
D: TRBD1; size: many; J: TRBJ1-5; V: TRBV27; DNA: TGTGCCAGCAGGACAGGGCTCGGCAATCAGCCCCAGCATTTT; CDR3: CASRTGLGNQPQHF
D: NA; size: NA; J: TRBJ2-4; V: TRBV15; DNA: TGTGCCACCAGCAGAGATAGGCTAGCGAGCAAAAACATTCAGTACTTC; CDR3: CATSRDRLASKNIQYF
D: NA; size: many; J: TRBJ2-1; V: TRBV5-1; DNA: TGCGCCAGCAGCTTGGCCCTCCTGACCAATGAGCAGTTCTTC; CDR3: CASSLALLTNEQFF
D: NA; size: many; J: TRBJ1-2; V: TRBV6-1; DNA: TGTGCCAGCAGTCCGGACACACTAAACTATGGCTACACCTTC; CDR3: CASSPDTLNYGYTF
D: NA; size: many; J: TRBJ1-1; V: TRBV20-1; DNA: TGCAGTGCTAGTTACGGGCTGAACACTGAAGCTTTCTTT; CDR3: CSASYGLNTEAFF
D: TRBD1; size: few; J: TRBJ2-2; V: TRBV7-3; DNA: TGTGCCAGCAGCTTACGGACAGGGGAGGACGGGGAGCTGTTTTTT; CDR3: CASSLRTGEDGELFF
D: TRBD1; size: few; J: TRBJ1-2; V: TRBV5-6; DNA: TGTGCCAGCAGCTTCGACAGGGGAGAGGGCTACACCTTC; CDR3: CASSFDRGEGYTF
D: NA; size: many; J: TRBJ1-1; V: TRBV30; DNA: TGTGCCTTCGCTCCTCTACTAGGGACTGAAGCTTTCTTT; CDR3: CAFAPLLGTEAFF
D: TRBD1; size: few; J: TRBJ2-6; V: TRBV29-1; DNA: TGCAGCGTGACAGGGGGCGAATCTGGGGCCAACGTCCTGACTTTC; CDR3: CSVTGGESGANVLTF
D: NA; size: few; J: TRBJ1-2; V: TRBV28; DNA: TGTGCCAGCAGAGAAAAAGAGGGCTATGGCTACACCTTC; CDR3: CASREKEGYGYTF
D: TRBD1; size: many; J: TRBJ2-3; V: TRBV5-1; DNA: TGCGCCAGCAGCTCCCGGGACAGGGACCCAGATACGCAGTATTTT; CDR3: CASSSRDRDPDTQYF
D: NA; size: few; J: TRBJ2-1; V: TRBV3-1; DNA: TGTGCCAGCAGCCCTCCCAGGGTCGATGAGCAGTTCTTC; CDR3: CASSPPRVDEQFF
D: NA; size: many; J: TRBJ2-2; V: TRBV2; DNA: TGTGCCAGCAGTGGCCCTCCGGGCGGGGAGCTGTTTTTT; CDR3: CASSGPPGGELFF
D: TRBD2; size: many; J: TRBJ2-1; V: TRBV3-1; DNA: TGTGCCAGCAGCCCCGGGGGGGGCTGGTACAATGAGCAGTTCTTC; CDR3: CASSPGGGWYNEQFF
D: TRBD1; size: NA; J: TRBJ2-5; V: TRBV12-3/TRBV12-4; DNA: TGTGCCAGCAGCCACACCCTAGGGACAGGGGGCGGAGAGACCCAGTACTTC; CDR3: CASSHTLGTGGGETQYF
D: NA; size: few; J: TRBJ2-1; V: TRBV6-2/TRBV6-3; DNA: TGTGCCAGCAGGGTTAGCGCAGGAGCCTACAATGAGCAGTTCTTC; CDR3: CASRVSAGAYNEQFF
D: NA; size: many; J: TRBJ1-1; V: TRBV27; DNA: TGTGCCAGCAGTTTCGGTGAGGGGACTGAAGCTTTCTTT; CDR3: CASSFGEGTEAFF
D: NA; size: NA; J: TRBJ2-1; V: TRBV28; DNA: TGTGCCAGCAGTTTCTCAAGTCAGGGGTCCTCCTACAATGAGCAGTTCTTC; CDR3: CASSFSSQGSSYNEQFF
D: NA; size: many; J: TRBJ2-3; V: TRBV30; DNA: TGTGCCTGGACCCGGGACAGCACAGATACGCAGTATTTT; CDR3: CAWTRDSTDTQYF
D: NA; size: NA; J: TRBJ2-1; V: TRBV19; DNA: TGTGCCAGTAGTGTCCACGAGACCTACAATGAGCAGTTCTTC; CDR3: CASSVHETYNEQFF